This TCR beta chain emerged from a study of T cell repertoires in cytomegalovirus infection. Study-level background: Public TCR beta signatures were indicative of both CMV infection and a matching HLA type. Study-level findings and limits: HLA-C-restricted CMV clonotypes gave the most frequent clonotype in two of eight donors. Carriage of CMV together with the relevant HLA was identifiable through cumulative public TCR beta family frequency.

TCRdb used MiXCR to reprocess the reads, holding one entry per CDR3 protein. The repertoire holds hundreds of thousands of distinct CDR3 sequences, with roughly 17% as singletons. Germline V gene data show CDR1 as SGHTA and CDR2 as FQGNSA. The CDR3 spans 16 residues. V trimming: 4 bases; J trimming: 3 bases; junction bases outside the gene matches: 8. This clonotype was counted many times. Its cognate antigen is unknown. J is TRBJ2-7 and V is TRBV7-2, with 11 bases identical to TRBD1. This receptor was taken from a human donor in good health (CMV status not recorded). Some clones in this sample may be carry-over from other donors' samples. Sequencing was done on a sample of PBMCs. CDR3 nucleotides: TGTGCCAGCAGCTCCCACGGGACAGGGGGGATCTACGAGCAGTACTTC. Translated: CASSSHGTGGIYEQYF.